This TCR beta chain appears in the sequencing data of a study of shared clonotypes between healthy human individuals. Turning to the study itself: Per donor, three plates held CD4 naive cells, three held CD4 memory, two held CD8 naive and one held CD8 memory.

The CDR3 runs to 20 residues. V lost 3 bases to trimming and J lost 0 bases; unmatched junction nucleotides: 14. Germline V gene data show CDR1 as KGHSH and CDR2 as LQKENI. Repertoires were generated with immunoSEQ multiplex PCR, while TCRdb's copy carries only in-frame clones and drops some. The data hold millions of clones, with around 90% observed a single time. Overall study findings and caveats: It was expected that sequencing depth would affect clonotype sharing among donors.

With regard to this clone: No antigen is known for it.

Those who donated were healthy HIV-negative adults, with no recent acute infections or vaccinations reported. The split of CD4+ cells yielded CD45RA+ naive and CD45RA-negative memory subsets. The clonotype comes from a man aged 18 to 30 in good health. The chain joins TRBV18 to TRBJ2-2; 9 nucleotides match TRBD1. What was sequenced was naive CD4+ T cells sorted from blood. Regarding subset: CD45RA+ positively selected. Here the CDR3 DNA reads TGTGCCAGCTCACCGCGGTTATTTGCCGGGACAGGGACGAACACCGGGGAGCTGTTTTTT. Amino acids: CASSPRLFAGTGTNTGELFF.